This T cell receptor beta chain was recorded in a study of cytomegalovirus exposure and HLA in healthy donors. Overall study context: In an earlier analysis, approximately 120 million unique TCR beta sequences were found from 150 million to 200 million T cells. Study outcomes and limitations: Later findings reportedly placed an Asian-associated ancestry cluster below the approximately 670-donor mean for N-insertions. Common viral pathogens (according to a later analysis) appeared linked to several of the most significant clusters.

The germline gives CDR1 SNHLY, CDR2 FYNNEI. The germline V and J ends were trimmed by 0 bases and 0 bases, with 9 bases remaining between them. The CDR3 has 16 amino acids. In this sample, this clone turned up a few times. Its antigen is not identified. The PCR used 60 Vbeta and 13 Jbeta primers. The data were produced by immunoSEQ multiplex PCR, yet TCRdb's version contains in-frame clones alone and is incomplete. The top ten clones hold 20% to 25% of a sample with roughly 68,000 clones, about 66% of them seen once. Sequencing input: PBMCs. The source is a man aged 40-49 years in good health and CMV-seropositive. The chain recombines TRBV2 with TRBJ1-3, with unresolved D. CDR3 nucleotide sequence: TGTGCCAGCAGTGAAGCGCTTAGCTACTCTGGAAACACCATATATTTT. Translation gives CASSEALSYSGNTIYF.